This T cell receptor (beta chain) was retrieved from a study of shared clonotypes between healthy human individuals. Notes on the study in general: Tissues were not sampled, only blood, and their repertoires likely differ.

Clones were read by immunoSEQ multiplex PCR, and TCRdb kept only the in-frame ones, dropping some. The sample lists 2 million or so clones; about 95% were seen once. Positively selected for CCR7, the CD45RO-negative cells used as naive CD8 cells excluded terminally differentiated effector memory CD45RA+ cells. There were only Caucasian adults among the donors, and all lived in Nashville, Tennessee. A word on this clone: Its cognate antigen is unknown.

Sequencing was performed on naive CD8+ T cells sorted from blood. This clonotype originated in a young man in good health.

The CDR3 loop is CASSWLTAGGEQFF. CDR3 DNA sequence: TGTGCCAGCAGTTGGCTAACAGCGGGGGGGGAGCAGTTCTTC. The J gene is TRBJ2-1, the V gene TRBV6-1, with TRBD2 identical over 10 bases. This CDR3 comprises 14 residues. V lost 5 bases to trimming and J lost 10 bases; unmatched junction nucleotides: 8. Per germline, CDR1 MNHNS and CDR2 SASEGT.